This T cell receptor beta chain comes out of a study of human T cells and chemical hapten exposure. The overall study: Per-sample TCR yields varied mainly from small pooled library volume differences. Points from the study as a whole: Among TCRs, those above 1 in 1000 frequency were unaffected by DPC sensitization.

Time point: healthy volunteer bleed at 2 weeks. Total RNA extraction was carried out from unfractionated whole blood. This clonotype was counted ten times or more. Antigen: not known. Separate cDNA molecules received unique molecular identifiers, which the library attached to them. In the study's own analysis: Sampled TCR counts reached a median of roughly 90,000 per sample, with values ranging from about 20,000 to 750,000. TCRdb re-called the RACE reads with MiXCR, one entry per CDR3 protein. The V and J calls were not made by the authors but by TCRdb's processing. The data show 25,000 to 35,000 distinct CDR3 sequences, 6.5% to 9% seen once. Sequencing was carried out using whole blood. This TCR was recovered from a human donor in good health. Some clones in this sample may be carry-over from other donors' samples.

This CDR3 is CASRITGAEAFF. CDR3 nucleotides: TGTGCCAGCAGGATTACAGGGGCTGAAGCTTTCTTT. The chain recombines TRBV12-3 or TRBV12-4 with TRBJ1-1, with 7 bases that match TRBD1. The length of the CDR3 is 12 residues. Trimming removed 6 bases from V and 6 bases from J; junction bases left unmatched: 4.